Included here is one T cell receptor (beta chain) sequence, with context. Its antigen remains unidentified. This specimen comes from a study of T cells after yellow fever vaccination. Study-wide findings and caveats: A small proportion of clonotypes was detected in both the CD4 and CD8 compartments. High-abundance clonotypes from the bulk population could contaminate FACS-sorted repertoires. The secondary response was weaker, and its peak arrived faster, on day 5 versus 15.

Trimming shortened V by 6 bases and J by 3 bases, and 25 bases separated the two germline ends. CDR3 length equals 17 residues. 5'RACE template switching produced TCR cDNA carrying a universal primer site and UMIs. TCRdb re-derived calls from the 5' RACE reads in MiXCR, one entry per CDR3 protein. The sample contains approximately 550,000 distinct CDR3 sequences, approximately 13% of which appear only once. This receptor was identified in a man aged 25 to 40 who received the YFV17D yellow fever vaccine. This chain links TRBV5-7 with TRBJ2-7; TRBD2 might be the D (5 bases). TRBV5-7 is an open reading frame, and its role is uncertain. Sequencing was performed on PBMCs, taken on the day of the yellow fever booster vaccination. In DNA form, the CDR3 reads TGTGCCAGCATCCTATATTGGGCTACGGGGAACCTCTACGAGCAGTACTTC. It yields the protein CASILYWATGNLYEQYF.